Described below is a single TCR beta chain sequence and its context. Its antigen remains unidentified. No clone much larger than this one lies a single base away; base qualities are absent. The collaborating institutions used their own protocols to collect whole blood in K2EDTA tubes. For TCRbeta analysis, collaborator samples were shipped as frozen whole blood, as isolated PBMCs, or as DNA extracted from either sample type. From cysteine to phenylalanine, the CDR3 is 15 amino acids long. The entry retains the CDR3 DNA only, 45 bases that are in frame from base 1. The germline V gene (reference sequence) provides CDR1 MNHEY and CDR2 SMNVEV. The germline V end is reduced by 2 bases and the J end by 4 bases; junction bases left unmatched: 7. TCRbeta CDR3 regions were amplified from genomic DNA using the immunoSEQ Assay, a bias-controlled multiplex PCR. In the authors' own workflow: The number of nucleated cells in each sample was estimated by amplification of reference gene primers within the assay. To quantify the absolute abundance of each unique TCRbeta CDR3 rearrangement, sequence reads were collapsed and filtered. For each sample, productive Simpson clonality was calculated as the square root of Simpson's diversity index over productive rearrangements. Drawn from immuneACCESS, this table holds only the in-frame rearrangements with V and J called that TCRdb kept. Clones are partly lost; checked studies trace under half to an unresolved V gene and leave the rest unexplained. For V, J and clone size, that table is used; D and trimming come from the DNA. Recorded for this sample are roughly 180,000 clones; roughly 84% of them occurred a single time. The ten largest clones capture about 10% of the sample.

This specimen comes from a study of blood T cell repertoires in COVID-19 (dated by TCRdb to 2018 to 2021). About the investigation overall: Samples from collaborators originated in the United States, Italy and Spain and spanned both the acute and convalescent phases of COVID-19. Sample metadata almost always included a de-identified subject ID, COVID-19 status, age in years and sex. Where HLA class I and class II types were available, the types were taken from metadata supplied by the sample provider, not from assay-based typing. The dataset comprised deeply sampled blood TCRbeta repertoires from subjects exposed to, actively infected with, or recovered from COVID-19. The samples were drawn from the first 160 participants of the ongoing ImmuneRACE study and from roughly 1,300 subjects provided by 6 global collaborators. The repertoires were released in a freely available public database intended as a resource for research on the immune response to SARS-CoV-2. The prospective study material was composed of cDNA or gDNA derived from T cells, B-cell-depleted T cells, or PBMCs.

What the study reported, not specific to this receptor: Clinical and demographic metadata were provided uncurated, with the amount varying by source and participant.

Sequences were obtained from peripheral blood. This receptor was taken from an elderly woman with active or convalescent COVID-19. The chain is encoded by TRBV27 joined to TRBJ1-1, with 7 junctional bases fitting TRBD1. CDR3 protein: CASSLSRQGGTEAFF. The base sequence is TGTGCCAGCAGTTTAAGCCGACAGGGTGGCACTGAAGCTTTCTTT.